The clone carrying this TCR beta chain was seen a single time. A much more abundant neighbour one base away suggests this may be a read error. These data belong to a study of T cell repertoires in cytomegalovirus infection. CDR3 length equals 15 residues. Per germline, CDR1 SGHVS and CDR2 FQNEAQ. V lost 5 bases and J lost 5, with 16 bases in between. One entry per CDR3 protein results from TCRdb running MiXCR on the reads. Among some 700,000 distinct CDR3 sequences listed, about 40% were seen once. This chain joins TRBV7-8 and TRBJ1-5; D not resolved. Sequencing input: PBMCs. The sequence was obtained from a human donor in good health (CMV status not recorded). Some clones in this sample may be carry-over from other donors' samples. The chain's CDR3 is CASSTHTVRDQPQHF. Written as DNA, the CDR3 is TGTGCCAGCAGCACCCACACGGTAAGGGATCAGCCCCAGCATTTT.